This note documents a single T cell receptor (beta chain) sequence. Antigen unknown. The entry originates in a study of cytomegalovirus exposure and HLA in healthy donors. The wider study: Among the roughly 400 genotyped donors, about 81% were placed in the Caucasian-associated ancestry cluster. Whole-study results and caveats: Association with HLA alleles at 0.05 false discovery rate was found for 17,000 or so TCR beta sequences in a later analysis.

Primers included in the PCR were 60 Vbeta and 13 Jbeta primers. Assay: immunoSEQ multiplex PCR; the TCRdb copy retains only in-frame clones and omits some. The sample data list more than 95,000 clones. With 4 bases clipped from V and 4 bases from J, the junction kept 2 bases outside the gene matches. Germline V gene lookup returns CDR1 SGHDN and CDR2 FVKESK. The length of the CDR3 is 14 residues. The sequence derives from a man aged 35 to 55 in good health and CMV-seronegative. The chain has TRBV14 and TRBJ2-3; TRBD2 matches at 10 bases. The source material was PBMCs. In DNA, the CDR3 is TGTGCCAGCAGCCCCGGACTAGCGGCAGATACGCAGTATTTT. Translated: CASSPGLAADTQYF.